Listed below are T cell receptor beta chains from one sample, sequenced in a study of T cells expressing NK-cell markers. From its re-call of the 5' RACE reads, TCRdb lists each CDR3 protein once, without DNA. This sample's clone table lists fewer than 25,000 distinct CDR3 sequences. The sample was blood T cells: a sorted CD56 or NKG2C T cell subset, CD4+ or CD8+ T cells, or bulk PBMC T cells (not recorded which). The receptors shown here come from a man aged 18 to 69 in good health. CDR3s include the opening cysteine and the closing phenylalanine or tryptophan.

TRBV12-3/TRBV12-4	TRBJ2-6	CASKRAGANVLTF
TRBV20-1	TRBJ2-3	CSAPPPWGDTQYF
TRBV5-5	TRBJ1-2	CASSLRDGNYGYTF
TRBV20-1	TRBJ1-1	CSAARGTGSTEAFF
TRBV7-8	TRBJ2-1	CASSLDYLGGSNEQFF
TRBV12-3/TRBV12-4	TRBJ2-1	CASSPERVEQFF
TRBV28	TRBJ2-7	CASSYTGSHEQYF
TRBV28	TRBJ1-5	CASSSAGGVQPQHF
TRBV28	TRBJ2-7	CASSLTGTGVPEQYF
TRBV24-1	TRBJ2-1	CATSDLPVNEQFF
TRBV12-3/TRBV12-4	TRBJ2-2	CASSLRTSGGDGELFF
TRBV20-1	TRBJ2-1	CSAPWRGPSDEQFF
TRBV28	TRBJ2-5	CASSPLTSQETQYF
TRBV19	TRBJ2-2	CASSTLSELFF
TRBV18	TRBJ1-4	CASSPPSSNEKLFF
TRBV5-1	TRBJ2-3	CASSLLTGGPDTQYF
TRBV27	TRBJ1-2	CASSFLAGRANYGYTF
TRBV15	TRBJ2-7	CATSRERVPTYEQYF
TRBV5-4	TRBJ2-2	CASSSGSRPGELFF
TRBV6-1	TRBJ2-7	CASSPGRDAYEQYF
TRBV7-2	TRBJ2-1	CASSLGTSGGMFF
TRBV7-2	TRBJ1-3	CASSPGQLISTIYF